This TCR beta chain is from a study of Ad26.COV2.S vaccination and SARS-CoV-2 variants. Overall study findings and caveats: Those who received vaccine or placebo ended up with similar non-spike TCR breadth.

In its sample, this clone was seen a few times. Its specificity is not known. Treatment denoted: about 20 received Ad26.COV2.S at low or high dose, single or two shots; several received placebo; per-sample allocation not given. Material that was analyzed had been drawn on day 63 after the first vaccine or placebo injection. The CDR3 is 14 residues long. Germline CDR1 reads SGHTA; CDR2 reads FQGNSA. Deletions cut 1 base from V and 6 bases from J, with 10 bases between. Some clones are missing from TCRdb's copy, which holds only in-frame ones; the method was immunoSEQ multiplex PCR. The sample has around 450,000 clones; 75% to 90% are singletons.

This chain uses TRBV7-2 with TRBJ1-5, with D perhaps TRBD1 (6 bases). This specimen consisted of peripheral blood, obtained in a trial of Ad26.COV2.S vaccine versus placebo. The sequence was collected from a person between 18 and 65 years old who received the Ad26.COV2.S COVID-19 vaccine or a placebo. The CDR3 DNA sequence: TGTGCCAGCAGCTTAGTAATGGGGGCTCAGCCCCAGCATTTT. It is translated as CASSLVMGAQPQHF.